Below, 17 T cell receptor beta chains from the same sample are listed, as sequenced in a study of blood T cell repertoires in COVID-19. Measured with immunoSEQ multiplex PCR; TCRdb has only the in-frame clones, and not every one. The sample carries about 400,000 clones, about 89% recorded once. The specimen was PBMCs or T cells enriched from blood (not recorded which). These receptors were taken from a man aged 40-49 years in a cohort exposed to, infected with or recovered from COVID-19 (not recorded which).

The chain combines TRBV3-1 (or the pseudogene TRBV3-2) with TRBJ1-2; D not resolved. Looked up from germline, CDR1 is LGHDT and CDR2 is YNNKEL (reference sequence). V was trimmed by 2 bases and J by 7 bases, leaving 11 bases between them. The CDR3 sequence is 13 residues long. CDR3 region: CASSQQVHVGYTF. The CDR3 DNA reads as TGTGCCAGCAGCCAACAGGTCCACGTTGGCTACACCTTC.

V usage is TRBV28 and J usage is TRBJ1-5; possible D gene TRBD1, 6 bases. Germline loops: CDR1 MDHEN, CDR2 SYDVKM. V dropped 5 bases and J dropped 6 bases, with 17 bases sitting between them. The CDR3 runs to 15 residues. CDR3 region: CASSPPTGYIQPQHF. Written as DNA, the CDR3 is TGTGCCAGCAGTCCCCCCACAGGGTATATTCAGCCCCAGCATTTT.

The sample holds one count of this clone. This sequence joins TRBV7-3 and TRBJ2-5, with TRBD2 identical over 9 bases. J was trimmed by 5 bases and V by 2 bases; bases with no gene match: 0. Germline values: CDR1 SGHTA, CDR2 FQGTGA. The CDR3 has 13 residues. The CDR3 reads CASSLAGGETQYF. The DNA for the CDR3 is TGTGCCAGCAGCTTAGCGGGAGGGGAGACCCAGTACTTC.

The V and J genes are TRBV7-2 and TRBJ2-7; TRBD2 aligns across 11 bases. CDR3 size: 14 residues. The junction had 9 bases not matched to a gene; V was cut back by 8 bases and J by 6 bases. Germline V gene sequence: CDR1 SGHTA, CDR2 FQGNSA. CDR3: CASQTSGSPREQYF. The CDR3 region has the DNA TGTGCCAGCCAAACTAGCGGGAGCCCCCGCGAGCAGTACTTC. Full variable domain (outside the CDR3, taken from reference TRBV7-2 and TRBJ2-7): GAGVSQSPSNKVTEKGKDVELRCDPISGHTALYWYRQSLGQGLEFLIYFQGNSAPDKSGLPSDRFSAERTGGSVSTLTIQRTQQEDSAVYLCASQTSGSPREQYFGPGTRLTVT.

J is TRBJ1-5 and V is TRBV6-1, with TRBD1 matching 7 bases. The CDR3 totals 17 residues. Germline trimming cut 2 bases from V and 1 base from J; bases unmatched to any gene: 8. Per the germline V gene, CDR1 is MNHNS and CDR2 is SASEGT. CDR3 nucleotides: TGTGCCAGCAGTGAACCGCCAGGGGGTAGGAGCAATCAGCCCCAGCATTTT. Encoded protein: CASSEPPGGRSNQPQHF.

The chain uses TRBV7-2 and TRBJ1-1; D perhaps matches TRBD1 (6 bases). This CDR3 comprises 15 residues. Germline CDR1 reads SGHTA; CDR2 reads FQGNSA. V was pared by 1 base and J by 1 base, with 10 bases between. In nucleotides, the CDR3 is TGTGCCAGCAGCTTAGGGGGGGGCTGGAACACTGAAGCTTTCTTT. Its protein product is CASSLGGGWNTEAFF.

The chain is built from TRBV3-1 (or the pseudogene TRBV3-2) and TRBJ2-5, with D unresolved. The CDR3 loop spans 15 amino acids. Germline V gene sequence: CDR1 LGHDT, CDR2 YNNKEL (reference sequence). Trimming removed 2 bases at V and 5 bases at J, with 15 bases between. The CDR3 here is CASSQRLVSHETQYF. The CDR3, as DNA: TGTGCCAGCAGCCAAAGGCTAGTATCCCATGAGACCCAGTACTTC.

This clone was detected only once. The J gene is TRBJ1-2, the V gene TRBV19; a possible D gene is TRBD1 (5 bases). Germline lookup yields CDR1 LNHDA and CDR2 SQIVND (reference sequence). This CDR3 has 14 residues. The ends were cut back, 7 bases at V and 3 bases at J, with 15 bases in the middle. The DNA for the CDR3 is TGTGCCAGTAATAGACAGTGGCGCGACTATGGCTACACCTTC. It translates to CASNRQWRDYGYTF.

This chain joins TRBV6-1 and TRBJ1-2; the D gene is possibly TRBD1 (6 bases). CDR1 and CDR2 (germline): MNHNS, SASEGT. Trimming stripped 2 bases from V and 7 bases from J, with 14 bases between. This CDR3 has 14 amino acids. The CDR3 DNA is TGTGCCAGCAGTGAAATCGGACAGTCGAGTGGCTACACCTTC. Its protein product is CASSEIGQSSGYTF.

This clone was observed a few times. This sequence joins TRBV28 and TRBJ2-2; no firm D call. The CDR3 totals 13 residues. The germline V and J ends were trimmed by 7 bases and 2 bases, with 8 bases remaining between them. The germline gives CDR1 MDHEN, CDR2 SYDVKM. The CDR3 protein is CASKDLNTGELFF. For the CDR3, the DNA is TGTGCCAGCAAAGACTTAAACACCGGGGAGCTGTTTTTT.

The count of this clone is one. J is TRBJ1-2 and V is TRBV2; tentative D call: TRBD1 (6 bases). The CDR3 loop spans 14 amino acids. Germline V gene sequence: CDR1 SNHLY, CDR2 FYNNEI. V shed 2 bases and J shed 7 bases, with 14 bases lying between them. CDR3 bases: TGTGCCAGCAGTGAATTTGAACAGGGTGGTGGCTACACCTTC. Protein product: CASSEFEQGGGYTF.

The chain is built from TRBV30 and TRBJ1-6, with 8 bases aligning to TRBD1. Germline trimming cut 8 bases from V and 7 bases from J; bases unmatched to any gene: 13. Per the germline V gene, CDR1 is GTSNPN and CDR2 is SVGIG (reference sequence). CDR3 length: 15 amino acids. The CDR3 is CAGRRQGLVNSPLHF. CDR3 DNA sequence: TGTGCCGGTCGTCGACAGGGGCTGGTCAATTCACCCCTCCACTTT.

This clone was seen a single time. The gene calls are TRBV6-1 and TRBJ2-2; TRBD1 might be the D (5 bases). The germline CDR1 and CDR2 sequences are MNHNS and SASEGT. The CDR3 runs 15 residues. Trimming left V 1 base short and J 6 bases short, with 12 bases between. CDR3 in amino acids: CASSEVGFRAGELFF. In nucleotides, the CDR3 is TGTGCCAGCAGTGAAGTTGGGTTCAGGGCCGGGGAGCTGTTTTTT.

The rearrangement links TRBV2 to TRBJ2-3; D may be TRBD1 (6 bases). V was shortened by 5 bases and J by 9 bases, with 9 bases between the two germline ends. Looked up from germline, CDR1 is SNHLY and CDR2 is FYNNEI. The length of the CDR3 is 11 residues. CDR3 nucleotides: TGTGCCAGCAGTAACAGGGACACGCAGTATTTT. Residues: CASSNRDTQYF.

This chain uses TRBV6-6 with TRBJ2-3, with TRBD2 as a possible D gene (6 bases). The CDR3 extends over 14 amino acids. V shed 0 bases and J shed 3 bases, with 7 bases lying between them. The V gene's germline CDR1 is MNHNY and CDR2 SVGAGI (reference sequence). The CDR3 nucleotides are TGTGCCAGCAGTTACTCGGGGACTACAGATACGCAGTATTTT. Translating it yields CASSYSGTTDTQYF.

This clone was seen a single time. The chain uses TRBV7-9 and TRBJ1-1; 9 bases are a match to TRBD1. This CDR3 spans 15 amino acids. In germline, CDR1 is SEHNR, CDR2 FQNEAQ (reference sequence). The junction had 8 bases not matched to a gene; V was cut back by 5 bases and J by 4 bases. The CDR3 region is CASSTRTGEVTEAFF. The CDR3 coding sequence is TGTGCCAGCAGCACAAGGACAGGGGAGGTCACTGAAGCTTTCTTT.

Only one count was recorded for this clone. The chain joins TRBV18 to TRBJ2-1; maybe TRBD2 (6 bases). Germline V gene data show CDR1 as KGHSH and CDR2 as LQKENI. This CDR3 has 15 amino acids. V gave up 2 bases and J gave up 0 bases, with 8 bases separating them. The CDR3 region has the DNA TGTGCCAGCTCACCAGCGGGATCCTCCTACAATGAGCAGTTCTTC. Protein: CASSPAGSSYNEQFF. Supplemented by reference TRBV18 and TRBJ2-1, the full variable domain reads NAGVMQNPRHLVRRRGQEARLRCSPMKGHSHVYWYRQLPEEGLKFMVYLQKENIIDESGMPKERFSAEFPKEGPSILRIQQVVRGDSAAYFCASSPAGSSYNEQFFGPGTRLTVL.